This TCR beta chain originates from a study of cytomegalovirus exposure and HLA in healthy donors. A word on this clone: Its antigen is unidentified.

The PCR employed 60 Vbeta primers together with 13 Jbeta primers. Method: immunoSEQ multiplex PCR; TCRdb's copy keeps in-frame clones and lacks some. The sample yields some 140,000 clones, roughly three quarters seen once. General study results and limits: Analysis was carried out at a later point, and it linked a missense DCLRE1C variant to TCR beta V- and J-gene trimming.

Trimming pared 5 bases from V and 1 base from J, leaving 8 bases between. The CDR3 contains 14 residues. The germline gives CDR1 MDHEN, CDR2 SYDVKM. The source material was PBMCs. This TCR was recovered from a man aged 30-40 years in good health and CMV-seropositive. The chain is built from TRBV28 and TRBJ2-2; weak D call: TRBD1 (6 bases). For the CDR3, the DNA is TGTGCCAGCAGTAACAGGGAGAACACCGGGGAGCTGTTTTTT. Translating gives CASSNRENTGELFF.